In this sample, the clone carrying this T cell receptor beta chain is large. Its antigen is unidentified. The study, taken as a whole, reports: Greatest tumor Treg TCR overlap was with tumor naive CD4+ cells. The TCR gene usage of tumor memory CD4+ T cells clustered together with blood and lymph node memory CD4+ cells and with lymph node naive CD4+ cells.

V lost 5 bases and J 14 bases, leaving 18 bases between the germline ends. This CDR3 region has 12 residues. Adaptor-ligated barcode primers were used to amplify TRBV12-4/TRBJ1-2 clonotypes. TCRdb analysed the multiplex PCR reads with MiXCR anew, one entry per CDR3 protein. The sample includes some 290 distinct CDR3 sequences, 20% of them seen just once. The sorted Tregs were CD4+CD25+CD127-/low cells. Material: Tregs sorted from blood. The V gene is TRBV12-3 or TRBV12-4, the J gene TRBJ1-2; a weak D match, TRBD1 (5 bases). The clonotype originates from a female donor with breast cancer. CDR3 nucleotides: TGTGCCAGCAGTCTAAACTCTGGACATGTAACCTTC. Its protein product is CASSLNSGHVTF.